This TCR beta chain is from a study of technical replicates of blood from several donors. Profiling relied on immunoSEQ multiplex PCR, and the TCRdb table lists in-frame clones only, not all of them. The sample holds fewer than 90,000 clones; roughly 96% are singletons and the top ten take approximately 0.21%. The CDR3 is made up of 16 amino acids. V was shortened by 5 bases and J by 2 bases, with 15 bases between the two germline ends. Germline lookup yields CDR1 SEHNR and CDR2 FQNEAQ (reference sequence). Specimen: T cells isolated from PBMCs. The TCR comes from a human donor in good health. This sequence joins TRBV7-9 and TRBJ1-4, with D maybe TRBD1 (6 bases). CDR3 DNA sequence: TGTGCCAGCAGCGTTCCCGGGACACCGACTAATGAAAAACTGTTTTTT. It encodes CASSVPGTPTNEKLFF.